Following are 15 T cell receptor beta chains from one sample sequenced in a study of cytomegalovirus exposure and HLA in healthy donors listed by TCRdb under 2017. The method was the immunoSEQ multiplex PCR assay. Sourced from immuneACCESS, this table was stored by TCRdb with only in-frame sequences that have V and J called. A share of the clones is absent; for the studies checked, an unresolved V gene accounts for under half, and the remainder has no known explanation. This sample holds 70,000 or so clones; about 93% were observed only once. The ten largest clones capture approximately 2% of the sample. Sequencing used PBMCs. These receptors were obtained from a woman in her late teens or twenties in good health and CMV-seropositive.

The V gene is TRBV29-1, the J gene TRBJ2-1; TRBD2 matches at 9 bases. V lost 4 bases and J lost 6; bases outside the gene matches: 4. The germline V gene has CDR1 SQVTM and CDR2 ANQGSEA. This CDR3 is 13 amino acids long. The CDR3 spells CSVGGRGPNEQFF. CDR3 DNA sequence: TGCAGCGTTGGCGGGAGGGGCCCCAATGAGCAGTTCTTC.

This chain connects TRBV2 to TRBJ1-2, with 9 bases identical to TRBD1. V trimming: 7 bases; J trimming: 1 base; junction bases outside the gene matches: 10. Germline V lookup: CDR1 SNHLY, CDR2 FYNNEI. The CDR3 runs to 16 residues. This chain's CDR3 is CASKRSRDRDNYGYTF. For the CDR3, the DNA is TGTGCCAGCAAGAGATCCCGGGACAGGGATAACTATGGCTACACCTTC.

This clone appeared a few times. The rearrangement links TRBV6-5 to TRBJ2-7; 11 positions match TRBD2. J lost 5 bases, V lost 6 bases, and 9 bases had no gene match. Germline V gives CDR1 MNHEY, CDR2 SVGAGI. The CDR3 has 15 amino acids. The CDR3 DNA follows: TGTGCCAGCAGCCCCATAGCGGGAGGGCTCCACGAGCAGTACTTC. Its translation: CASSPIAGGLHEQYF.

The chain has TRBV7-9 and TRBJ2-5; possible D gene TRBD2, 6 bases. The germline V and J ends were trimmed by 1 base and 4 bases, with 19 bases remaining between them. CDR1 is SEHNR, CDR2 FQNEAQ, per germline (reference sequence). The CDR3 has 17 residues. CDR3 in amino acids: CASSLGVAVAFGETQYF. CDR3 DNA sequence: TGTGCCAGCAGCTTAGGGGTAGCGGTGGCCTTTGGAGAGACCCAGTACTTC.

The V and J genes are TRBV30 and TRBJ2-1; TRBD2 agrees at 8 bases. Germline values: CDR1 GTSNPN, CDR2 SVGIG (reference sequence). CDR3 length: 14 residues. J was trimmed by 6 bases and V by 3 bases; bases with no gene match: 7. The CDR3 is CAWSRAGVFNEQFF. The CDR3 DNA reads TGTGCCTGGAGCCGAGCGGGAGTTTTCAATGAGCAGTTCTTC.

This sequence joins TRBV6-5 and TRBJ1-2; 8 nucleotides line up with TRBD1. CDR3 length: 15 residues. V trimming: 3 bases; J trimming: 1 base; junction bases outside the gene matches: 4. Per germline, CDR1 MNHEY and CDR2 SVGAGI. The CDR3 nucleotides read TGTGCCAGCAGTTATTCCGGACAGGGTAACTATGGCTACACCTTC. Its protein is CASSYSGQGNYGYTF.

The rearrangement joins TRBV25-1 to TRBJ2-7, with TRBD2 as a possible D gene (5 bases). CDR1 and CDR2 from the germline V gene are MGHDK and SYGVNS. The V gene lost 6 bases and the J gene lost 3 bases, with 9 bases spanning the gap. The CDR3 contains 12 residues. The CDR3: CASRTGVYEQYF. The CDR3 DNA reads TGTGCCAGCAGGACCGGGGTCTACGAGCAGTACTTC.

V gene TRBV5-6 combines with J gene TRBJ1-5; D remains ambiguous. The CDR3 sequence is 12 residues long. Germline V gene data show CDR1 as SGHDT and CDR2 as YYEEEE. V lost 0 bases, J lost 7 bases, and 5 bases lay in between. The DNA of the CDR3 is TGTGCCAGCAGCTTGGGCGTCCAGCCCCAGCATTTT. It translates to CASSLGVQPQHF.

This chain uses TRBV5-3 with TRBJ2-3; TRBD2 agrees at 8 bases. TRBV5-3 is labeled an ORF, and its function is uncertain. The length of the CDR3 is 13 residues. The CDR3 DNA follows: TGTGCAACGGGCGGGAGGAGAACAGATACGCAGTATTTT. As protein: CATGGRRTDTQYF.

The V call is TRBV6-5, the J call TRBJ2-3; D may be TRBD1 (6 bases). V dropped 4 bases and J dropped 2 bases, with 13 bases sitting between them. This CDR3 contains 15 residues. The germline V gene has CDR1 MNHEY and CDR2 SVGAGI. CDR3 in DNA: TGTGCCAGCAGTTCACCGGGACACCCCACAGATACGCAGTATTTT. Translation: CASSSPGHPTDTQYF.

J is TRBJ2-7 and V is TRBV4-3, with 8 bases that match TRBD1. There are 17 residues in the CDR3. Germline CDR1 LGHNA, CDR2 YSLEER. J was trimmed by 2 bases and V by 0 bases; bases with no gene match: 9. CDR3 nucleotide sequence: TGCGCCAGCAGCCAAGATCTAGCCGAGACAGGGGCCTACGAGCAGTACTTC. It yields the protein CASSQDLAETGAYEQYF.

The chain links TRBV6-1 to TRBJ1-6, with D unresolved. The CDR3 sequence is 14 residues long. The V gene lost 7 bases and the J gene lost 7 bases, with 14 bases spanning the gap. Looked up from germline, CDR1 is MNHNS and CDR2 is SASEGT. CDR3 DNA: TGTGCCAGCACTGGGAGGGCGCGGAATTCACCCCTCCACTTT. Translated: CASTGRARNSPLHF.

The J gene is TRBJ2-1, the V gene TRBV7-6, with D possibly matching TRBD2 (5 bases). CDR1 and CDR2 (germline): SGHVS, FNYEAQ. With 3 bases removed from V and 0 bases from J, the gap between germline ends came to 12 bases. The CDR3 is 16 residues long. The CDR3 region is CASSLQTDSSYNEQFF. The CDR3 DNA reads TGTGCCAGCAGCTTGCAAACGGACTCCTCCTACAATGAGCAGTTCTTC.

V usage is TRBV9 and J usage is TRBJ1-3, with D unclear. V was pared by 0 bases and J by 0 bases, with 7 bases between. The germline gives CDR1 SGDLS, CDR2 YYNGEE. The CDR3 is 15 amino acids. The CDR3 spells CASSVVPFSGNTIYF. The CDR3 region has the DNA TGTGCCAGCAGCGTAGTTCCGTTCTCTGGAAACACCATATATTTT. Drawing the rest from reference TRBV9 and TRBJ1-3, the complete variable domain is DSGVTQTPKHLITATGQRVTLRCSPRSGDLSVYWYQQSLDQGLQFLIQYYNGEERAKGNILERFSAQQFPDLHSELNLSSLELGDSALYFCASSVVPFSGNTIYFGEGSWLTVV.

J is TRBJ1-2 and V is TRBV9; 7 bases align to TRBD1. Germline CDR1 SGDLS, CDR2 YYNGEE. V lost 4 bases, J lost 0 bases, and 9 bases stayed unmatched. The CDR3 has 16 amino acids. CDR3 residues: CASSLSTGVSNYGYTF. The CDR3 nucleotides are TGTGCCAGCAGCCTATCCACAGGGGTTTCTAACTATGGCTACACCTTC.